Sequencing of this T cell receptor (beta chain) was carried out in a study of cytomegalovirus exposure and HLA in healthy donors. General study findings and limits: Diagnosis of cytomegalovirus status made by the classifier reportedly showed high specificity and sensitivity. For most TCR beta V segments, an earlier analysis put the productive rate at about 87% or about 30% of the time.

PCR amplification relied on 60 Vbeta primers (plus 13 Jbeta primers). Method: immunoSEQ multiplex PCR; TCRdb's copy keeps in-frame clones and lacks some. The sample shows about 160,000 clones, approximately 80% of them seen only once. The germline CDR1 and CDR2 sequences are SGHNT and YYREEE (reference sequence). The CDR3 contains 15 residues. Trimming pared 3 bases from V and 7 bases from J, leaving 20 bases between. In the case of this clone: Antigen unknown.

This TCR was sampled from a woman in her thirties in good health and CMV-seropositive. The chain carries TRBV5-4 and TRBJ2-7; D is possibly TRBD1 (6 bases). Sequencing was performed on PBMCs. The CDR3 region has the DNA TGTGCCAGCAGCTCTACCGGGACAAGGCTCGGAGAGCAGTACTTC. Protein sequence: CASSSTGTRLGEQYF.